This T cell receptor beta chain is drawn from a study of regulatory T cells in long-lasting Graves disease. Study-wide points: Thyroid tissue went unstudied; only peripheral blood was examined.

Regarding time point: newly diagnosed GD, antithyroid drugs for less than 3 months. Making the TCR library involved RNA that had been extracted from PBMCs. It was by American Thyroid Association guidelines that Graves' disease was diagnosed. V was pared by 3 bases and J by 2 bases, with 11 bases between. Germline V gene lookup returns CDR1 SGHDT and CDR2 YYEEEE. The CDR3 is 14 amino acids. Building the TCR beta libraries relied on iRepertoire HTBI primers, and CDR3 regions underwent Arm-PCR. TCRdb reprocessed the multiplex PCR reads via MiXCR and lists one record per CDR3 protein. The repertoire holds 250,000 or so distinct CDR3 sequences, with 15% to 20% as singletons. The table lists this clonotype with many counts. Its antigen is unknown. The data also belong to a second study, concerning T cells in Graves' hyperthyroidism and ophthalmopathy. As that report states: HTBI primers were the set used in a first-round RT-PCR of the TCR CDR3.

The sequencing used peripheral blood mononuclear cells (PBMCs), collected at new diagnosis, from a patient treated with antithyroid drugs. The sequence was obtained from a woman under 40 with Graves disease. The chain uses TRBV5-6 and TRBJ1-1, with D possibly matching TRBD1 (5 bases). CDR3 coding DNA: TGTGCCAGCAGCTCCACAGGCCCTAACACTGAAGCTTTCTTT. Its translation: CASSSTGPNTEAFF.